This TCR beta chain was recovered during a study of molecular identifiers for immune sequencing clone quantification. Findings and caveats of the study: With a barcode shared among identical TCR molecules, highly expanded clone sizes could be underestimated. Clones exceeding 20 RNA copies carried over 97% of effector molecules but under 1% of naive-cell molecules.

In the case of this clonotype: What it binds is not known. A read error may explain this, as a much larger clone is one base away.

The CDR3 has 14 amino acids. V lost 7 bases to trimming and J lost 4 bases; unmatched junction nucleotides: 5. Germline values: CDR1 SGHVS, CDR2 FQNEAQ. TCRdb fed the PCR reads into MiXCR, producing one record per CDR3 protein. Counted here are about 640,000 distinct CDR3 sequences, roughly 21% occurring once; the ten biggest clones make up around 0.86%. The rearrangement joins TRBV7-8 to TRBJ2-3, with 10 bases fitting TRBD2. The receptor was isolated from a human donor in good health. Some libraries in this study had Jurkat cell RNA spiked in. Sequencing input: naive CD8+ T cells from blood, with Jurkat cell RNA spiked in. Subset denoted: FACS-sorted CD8+CD4-CCR7+CD45RA+ naive T cells. The chain's CDR3 is CASIPAGGADTQYF. In DNA form, the CDR3 reads TGTGCCAGCATACCAGCGGGGGGGGCAGATACGCAGTATTTT.